This T cell receptor (beta chain) originates from a study of vaccination and CD4 T cells after COVID-19. Looking at the study overall: Either a CEFX pool, an HIV-1 Nef pool, or no peptide was added to control cultures. Study findings and constraints: Convalescent patients' vaccine-specific clones were spike mono-reactive in 304 of 307 cases. In convalescent patients, a median around 87% of post-vaccine SARS-CoV-2-reactive clones appeared only after vaccination.

With 1 base removed from V and 7 bases from J, the gap between germline ends came to 11 bases. Germline lookup yields CDR1 SGHAT and CDR2 FQNNGV. The CDR3 is made up of 14 amino acids. Sequencing of cultured CD4+ T cell DNA used the Oncomine TCR Beta short-read assay. TCRdb analysed the PCR reads with MiXCR anew, one entry per CDR3 protein. The sample consists of more than 15,000 distinct CDR3 sequences, roughly 40% of them appearing once. The treatment denotes: roughly 11-day PBMC culture with coronavirus spike peptide pools or control peptides (ViraFEST assay). Every well contained over 1.5 million PBMCs, which were grown with around 9.4 IU/ml IL-2 and 10 ug/ml peptide pools. Comments on this clonotype: Its antigen is unknown.

The sequenced sample consisted of CD4+ T cells from blood, cultured in vitro. The chain joins TRBV11-2 to TRBJ2-1; D unresolved. The source is a human donor who had recovered from COVID-19. Here the CDR3 reads CASSLVLDGNEQFF. CDR3 DNA sequence: TGTGCCAGCAGCTTAGTGTTGGATGGGAATGAGCAGTTCTTC.